This TCR beta chain was documented in a study of blood T cell repertoires in COVID-19. In the study overall: PBMCs, B-cell-depleted T cells, or T cells were the source of the cDNA or gDNA that made up the material.

Followed longitudinally, the Seattle patients had been enrolled during active infection. This CDR3 is built from 15 residues. Unmatched junction bases numbered 8, after V lost 6 bases and J lost 4 bases. The V gene's germline CDR1 is MNHEY and CDR2 SMNVEV (reference sequence). As processed by the authors: Amplifying reference gene primers gave estimates of nucleated cell counts. Measured with immunoSEQ multiplex PCR; TCRdb has only the in-frame clones, and not every one. That table furnishes V, J and clone size, whereas the DNA furnished D and trimming. Here the sample spans 200,000 to 300,000 clones, about 87% being singletons. This clone has only one observation.

The TCR sequence derives from a woman aged 55-75 years with COVID-19, enrolled during active disease. The sample taken for sequencing was peripheral blood. This rearrangement joins TRBV27 to TRBJ1-2; 10 bases are shared with TRBD1. CDR3 in DNA: TGTGCCAGCAGGGGGACAGGGGTACCTTCCTATGGCTACACCTTC. Its protein product is CASRGTGVPSYGYTF.